The 18 T cell receptor beta chains below all came from one sample that was sequenced in a study of CD8+ T cells in alopecia areata. cDNA serving as the sequencing template came from extracted, reverse transcribed RNA. Generated by immunoSEQ multiplex PCR, the TCRdb table keeps only in-frame clones and is missing some. The sample shows about 200,000 clones, approximately 61% of them seen only once. As to treatment: oral pan-JAK inhibitor, 5-10 mg twice daily. Sample: CD4+ T cells sorted from blood, taken at week 24, from a patient treated with tofacitinib. All receptors come from a human donor with alopecia areata.

This clone was seen a single time. V is TRBV29-1 and J is TRBJ2-5; 7 bases are a match to TRBD2. With V trimmed by 5 bases and J by 2 bases, 8 bases remained unmatched. In germline, CDR1 is SQVTM, CDR2 ANQGSEA. The CDR3 has 14 amino acids. CDR3 DNA: TGCAGCGTTATTCTCTCGCGGGGGCAAGAGACCCAGTACTTC. It yields the protein CSVILSRGQETQYF. Combining the CDR3 with reference TRBV29-1 and TRBJ2-5 gives the whole variable domain SAVISQKPSRDICQRGTSLTIQCQVDSQVTMMFWYRQQPGQSLTLIATANQGSEATYESGFVIDKFPISRPNLTFSTLTVSNMSPEDSSIYLCSVILSRGQETQYFGPGTRLLVL.

This chain's CDR3 is CASSLGETGGHGYTF. Written as DNA, the CDR3 is TGTGCCAGCAGCTTGGGAGAAACAGGGGGGCATGGCTACACCTTC. V is TRBV5-6 and J is TRBJ1-2; 8 nucleotides match TRBD1. V shed 0 bases, J shed 6 bases, and the junction held 7 bases outside the gene matches. The CDR3 contains 15 residues. Per germline, CDR1 SGHDT and CDR2 YYEEEE.

The V gene is TRBV30, the J gene TRBJ1-1; D is unclear. V was shortened by 3 bases and J by 5 bases, with 13 bases between the two germline ends. The CDR3 is made up of 13 amino acids. CDR1 and CDR2 from the germline V gene are GTSNPN and SVGIG (reference sequence). This CDR3 reads CAWSLQSRTEAFF. The CDR3 nucleotides are TGTGCCTGGAGCCTTCAGTCGAGAACTGAAGCTTTCTTT.

A few counts support this clone. V is TRBV9 and J is TRBJ1-5; D perhaps matches TRBD1 (5 bases). The germline CDR1 and CDR2 sequences are SGDLS and YYNGEE. The CDR3 totals 14 residues. V was trimmed by 0 bases and J by 6 bases, leaving 10 bases between them. CDR3 sequence reads: CASSVDAGRQPQHF. As DNA, the CDR3 is TGTGCCAGCAGCGTAGATGCAGGGCGTCAGCCCCAGCATTTT.

The table lists this clone with a few counts. The chain uses TRBV7-6 and TRBJ1-5; D gene ambiguous. CDR3 length: 15 residues. Trimming removed 1 base at V and 0 bases at J, with 7 bases between. The germline V gene encodes CDR1 SGHVS and CDR2 FNYEAQ. The CDR3 protein is CASSLEPNSNQPQHF. As DNA, the CDR3 is TGTGCCAGCAGCTTAGAGCCTAATAGCAATCAGCCCCAGCATTTT.

V and J are TRBV5-1 and TRBJ1-1, with D possibly TRBD1 on 6 matching bases. The CDR3 has 13 amino acids. In germline, CDR1 is SGHRS, CDR2 YFSETQ. V was trimmed by 6 bases and J by 5 bases, leaving 14 bases between them. The DNA of the CDR3 is TGCGCCAGCAAACAGGGCCGGGGGACTGAAGCTTTCTTT. Amino acids: CASKQGRGTEAFF.

Written as DNA, the CDR3 is TGTGCCAGCAGCTTAGCGCGCGGGAACACTGAAGCTTTCTTT. The encoded protein is CASSLARGNTEAFF. V is TRBV7-8 and J is TRBJ1-1; D unresolved. The CDR3 consists of 14 residues. Per germline, CDR1 SGHVS and CDR2 FQNEAQ. V gave up 0 bases and J gave up 1 base, with 6 bases separating them.

CDR3 DNA: TGTGCCAGCAGCAGTAACACGGACAGGGAGCCATCACCCCTCCACTTT. This codes for CASSSNTDREPSPLHF. The V gene is TRBV5-8, the J gene TRBJ1-6; 8 positions match TRBD1. Germline loops: CDR1 SGHTS, CDR2 YDEGEE. CDR3 length: 16 residues. The ends lost 4 bases at V and 10 bases at J; junction bases unmatched: 13. The variable domain in full, with the rest retrieved from reference TRBV5-8 and TRBJ1-6, is EAGVTQSPTHLIKTRGQQATLRCSPISGHTSVYWYQQALGLGLQFLLWYDEGEERNRGNFPPRFSGRQFPNYSSELNVNALELEDSALYLCASSSNTDREPSPLHFGNGTRLTVT.

V and J are TRBV6-1 and TRBJ2-3; 7 bases agree with TRBD2. This CDR3 region has 13 residues. Per germline, CDR1 MNHNS and CDR2 SASEGT. With V trimmed by 10 bases and J by 2 bases, 6 bases remained unmatched. Here the CDR3 DNA reads TGTGCCACCAGGGACTACTACACAGATACGCAGTATTTT. Encoded protein: CATRDYYTDTQYF.

This clone turned up a few times. The chain uses TRBV10-2 and TRBJ1-3; D is unresolved. Germline V gene sequence: CDR1 WSHSY, CDR2 SAAADI. Trimming stripped 5 bases from V and 0 bases from J, with 2 bases between. The CDR3 consists of 12 residues. The chain's CDR3 is CASSLSGNTIYF. The CDR3 nucleotides read TGCGCCAGCAGTCTCTCTGGAAACACCATATATTTT.

The V and J genes are TRBV29-1 and TRBJ1-2; 9 positions match TRBD1. Germline values: CDR1 SQVTM, CDR2 ANQGSEA. The length of the CDR3 is 14 residues. The J segment lost 9 bases and the V segment lost 3 bases, leaving 11 bases of the junction unmatched. The CDR3 loop reads CSVDRLVGTGSYTF. The CDR3 region has the DNA TGCAGCGTTGATCGGTTAGTCGGGACAGGGAGCTACACCTTC.

This clone was recorded many times. The chain links TRBV25-1 to TRBJ2-7; D call uncertain. The CDR3 covers 14 residues. CDR1 MGHDK and CDR2 SYGVNS come from the germline V gene. Trimming took 3 bases from V and 3 from J, leaving 12 bases between them. The CDR3 is CASSDTSRGYEQYF. The DNA for the CDR3 is TGTGCCAGCAGTGATACCTCGAGAGGCTACGAGCAGTACTTC.

V usage is TRBV20-1 and J usage is TRBJ2-1; D unresolved. Looked up from germline, CDR1 is DFQATT and CDR2 is SNEGSKA (reference sequence). The CDR3 length is 11 residues. V lost 2 bases and J lost 5, with 4 bases in between. The CDR3 DNA is TGCAGTGCTAGATTCGACAATGAGCAGTTCTTC. Translated, it gives CSARFDNEQFF.

This clone was observed once. This rearrangement joins TRBV30 to TRBJ2-7; the D gene is possibly TRBD2 (5 bases). Trimming stripped 0 bases from V and 7 bases from J, with 13 bases between. Per germline, CDR1 GTSNPN and CDR2 SVGIG (reference sequence). This CDR3 has 13 residues. The CDR3 DNA reads TGTGCCTGGAGTGTGTCGGGGATTGGTGAGCAGTACTTC. This encodes CAWSVSGIGEQYF.

This clone turned up a few times. The chain employs TRBV2 and TRBJ2-4, with D unclear. Trimming removed 6 bases from V and 0 bases from J, with 15 bases in between. The CDR3 spans 16 residues. CDR1 is SNHLY and CDR2 is FYNNEI in the germline V gene. CDR3 sequence (DNA): TGTGCCAGCAGATTTATAGGCATAAGAGCCAAAAACATTCAGTACTTC. Residues: CASRFIGIRAKNIQYF.

CDR3 loop: CASGLDSEAFF. In DNA, the CDR3 is TGTGCTAGTGGTTTGGACAGTGAAGCTTTCTTT. This chain joins TRBV12-5 and TRBJ1-1, with D unclear. Germline V gives CDR1 LGHNT, CDR2 FRNRAP. V shed 1 base and J shed 7 bases, with 4 bases lying between them. This CDR3 is 11 amino acids long.

J is TRBJ2-1 and V is TRBV5-1, with 8 nucleotides matching TRBD1. Germline V lookup: CDR1 SGHRS, CDR2 YFSETQ. CDR3 length equals 15 residues. Trimming took 0 bases from V and 6 from J; bases not matched to a gene: 5. The CDR3 coding sequence is TGCGCCAGCAGCTTGGGTGGGACAGGAAGCAATGAGCAGTTCTTC. It specifies CASSLGGTGSNEQFF.

This clone appeared a few times. The gene calls are TRBV30 and TRBJ1-2, with 9 bases lining up with TRBD1. Germline V gives CDR1 GTSNPN, CDR2 SVGIG (reference sequence). The V gene end was trimmed by 3 bases and the J gene end by 6 bases; junction bases not matched to a gene: 5. The length of the CDR3 is 13 residues. CDR3 amino acids: CAWSPDRGNGYTF. CDR3 nucleotide sequence: TGTGCCTGGAGCCCGGACAGGGGTAATGGCTACACCTTC.